What follows are 15 T cell receptor beta chains derived from one specimen sequenced in a study of OX40 agonist ivuxolimab in advanced cancers. Generated by immunoSEQ multiplex PCR, the TCRdb table keeps only in-frame clones and is missing some. The sample holds roughly 25,000 clones, approximately 91% seen once. This sample comprised CD4+ or CD8+ T cells sorted from blood, obtained in a trial of the OX40 agonist ivuxolimab. The receptors derive from an adult with an advanced solid tumor such as melanoma, head and neck, liver or kidney cancer.

The chain has TRBV9 and TRBJ1-1, with D possibly TRBD1 on 5 matching bases. From germline, CDR1 is SGDLS and CDR2 YYNGEE. The CDR3 consists of 14 residues. The V gene lost 0 bases and the J gene lost 1 base, with 7 bases spanning the gap. The CDR3 reads CASSVGGTNTEAFF. The DNA for the CDR3 is TGTGCCAGCAGCGTAGGGGGCACGAACACTGAAGCTTTCTTT.

The V gene is TRBV11-2, the J gene TRBJ2-1, with 10 bases that match TRBD2. This CDR3 is 20 amino acids long. Per germline, CDR1 SGHAT and CDR2 FQNNGV. V lost 0 bases, J lost 2 bases, and 13 bases stayed unmatched. The CDR3 DNA reads TGTGCCAGCAGCTTAGACTGGGCCATAACCGGACTAGCGGCCTACAATGAGCAGTTCTTC. Protein sequence: CASSLDWAITGLAAYNEQFF.

This chain uses TRBV14 with TRBJ2-1, with a weak D call TRBD2 (5 bases). V was cut by 4 bases and J by 4 bases, with 20 bases left in between. The CDR3 has 17 amino acids. The V gene's germline CDR1 is SGHDN and CDR2 FVKESK. The CDR3: CASSPWTPAPPYNEQFF. CDR3 in DNA: TGTGCCAGCAGCCCTTGGACTCCAGCCCCTCCATACAATGAGCAGTTCTTC.

This clone occurred once. The chain links TRBV19 to TRBJ2-1, with D perhaps matching TRBD1 (6 bases). Trimming shortened V by 8 bases and J by 8 bases, and 19 bases separated the two germline ends. The CDR3 runs to 14 residues. From germline, CDR1 is LNHDA and CDR2 SQIVND (reference sequence). This CDR3 is CASSQEPQGDEQFF. CDR3 bases: TGTGCCAGTTCCCAGGAGCCACAGGGTGATGAGCAGTTCTTC.

V usage is TRBV27 and J usage is TRBJ1-5; D not resolved. This CDR3 spans 16 amino acids. The germline CDR1 and CDR2 sequences are MNHEY and SMNVEV (reference sequence). V was trimmed by 2 bases and J by 2 bases, leaving 13 bases between them. The CDR3 reads CASSLMGPAGNQPQHF. The CDR3 region has the DNA TGTGCCAGCAGTTTAATGGGCCCGGCAGGCAATCAGCCCCAGCATTTT.

This clone was recorded only once. CDR3 protein: CASRRGAENEQFF. Here the CDR3 DNA reads TGTGCCAGCAGGCGGGGGGCCGAAAATGAGCAGTTCTTC. The rearrangement links TRBV9 to TRBJ2-1, with TRBD2 identical over 8 bases. The CDR3 runs to 13 residues. J gave up 7 bases and V 5 bases, and 5 bases lay outside the gene matches. Germline V gives CDR1 SGDLS, CDR2 YYNGEE.

This sequence joins TRBV5-5 and TRBJ1-1; D is unresolved. CDR1 is SGHKS, CDR2 YYEKEE, per germline (reference sequence). Trimming took 5 bases from V and 1 from J, leaving 12 bases between them. This CDR3 spans 14 amino acids. CDR3 in amino acids: CASSQRVGNTEAFF. The CDR3, as DNA: TGTGCCAGCAGTCAAAGGGTTGGGAACACTGAAGCTTTCTTT.

This rearrangement joins TRBV27 to TRBJ2-5; no clear D. Trimming cost V 4 bases and J 7 bases, with 10 bases left between them. Germline V gene data show CDR1 as MNHEY and CDR2 as SMNVEV (reference sequence). The CDR3 covers 12 residues. The CDR3 here is CASSSAYGTQYF. The CDR3 coding sequence is TGTGCCAGCAGTTCAGCCTACGGGACCCAGTACTTC.

V usage is TRBV27 and J usage is TRBJ1-4; the D gene is possibly TRBD1 (5 bases). V was shortened by 2 bases and J by 4 bases, with 11 bases between the two germline ends. Germline CDR1 is MNHEY and CDR2 is SMNVEV (reference sequence). The CDR3 has 15 amino acids. For the CDR3, the DNA is TGTGCCAGCAGTTTAGGCGGGGGGGTTAATGAAAAACTGTTTTTT. Encoded protein: CASSLGGGVNEKLFF.

This chain joins TRBV7-9 and TRBJ2-7, with D possibly being TRBD2 (5 bases). The germline V and J ends were trimmed by 3 bases and 6 bases, with 9 bases remaining between them. The CDR3 runs 12 residues. CDR1 and CDR2 from the germline V gene are SEHNR and FQNEAQ (reference sequence). This CDR3 reads CASSFGLAEQYF. The CDR3 nucleotides are TGTGCCAGCAGCTTCGGTCTAGCCGAGCAGTACTTC.

This clone came up a few times. The chain uses TRBV5-5 and TRBJ2-7; possibly TRBD1 or TRBD2 for D (6 bases each). This CDR3 region has 14 residues. Germline values: CDR1 SGHKS, CDR2 YYEKEE (reference sequence). Deletions cut 0 bases from V and 0 bases from J, with 7 bases between. The CDR3 nucleotides are TGTGCCAGCAGCTTGGAGGGGGGCTCCTACGAGCAGTACTTC. Translated, it gives CASSLEGGSYEQYF.

This clone occurred once. CDR3 DNA: TGTGCCAGCAGTTTTGGCCAGAGGGTTTCAGAGACCCAGTACTTC. Translating gives CASSFGQRVSETQYF. This chain links TRBV27 with TRBJ2-5; D is possibly TRBD2 (5 bases). This CDR3 has 15 amino acids. V shed 3 bases and J shed 4 bases, with 15 bases lying between them. Germline CDR1 and CDR2: MNHEY and SMNVEV (reference sequence).

V usage is TRBV27 and J usage is TRBJ1-5, with 8 bases aligning to TRBD1. This CDR3 is 17 amino acids long. The V segment lost 2 bases and the J segment 6 bases; nucleotides outside the gene matches: 12. Germline V gene data show CDR1 as MNHEY and CDR2 as SMNVEV (reference sequence). The CDR3 loop reads CASSLHSGQGAFQPQHF. CDR3 nucleotide sequence: TGTGCCAGCAGTTTACATTCAGGACAGGGTGCTTTTCAGCCCCAGCATTTT.

The chain links TRBV9 to TRBJ2-5; 11 bases fit TRBD2. The CDR3 has 15 amino acids. J was trimmed by 3 bases and V by 3 bases; bases with no gene match: 4. From germline, CDR1 is SGDLS and CDR2 YYNGEE. The CDR3 is CASSGGTSGKETQYF. The CDR3 DNA is TGTGCCAGCAGCGGCGGGACTAGCGGTAAAGAGACCCAGTACTTC.

This chain uses TRBV5-4 with TRBJ1-3; no definite D call. CDR3 length: 14 amino acids. Germline V lookup: CDR1 SGHNT, CDR2 YYREEE (reference sequence). V lost 3 bases, J lost 3 bases, and 10 bases lay in between. CDR3 nucleotide sequence: TGTGCCAGCAGCTCCCCTGACCTTGGAAACACCATATATTTT. Translated: CASSSPDLGNTIYF.